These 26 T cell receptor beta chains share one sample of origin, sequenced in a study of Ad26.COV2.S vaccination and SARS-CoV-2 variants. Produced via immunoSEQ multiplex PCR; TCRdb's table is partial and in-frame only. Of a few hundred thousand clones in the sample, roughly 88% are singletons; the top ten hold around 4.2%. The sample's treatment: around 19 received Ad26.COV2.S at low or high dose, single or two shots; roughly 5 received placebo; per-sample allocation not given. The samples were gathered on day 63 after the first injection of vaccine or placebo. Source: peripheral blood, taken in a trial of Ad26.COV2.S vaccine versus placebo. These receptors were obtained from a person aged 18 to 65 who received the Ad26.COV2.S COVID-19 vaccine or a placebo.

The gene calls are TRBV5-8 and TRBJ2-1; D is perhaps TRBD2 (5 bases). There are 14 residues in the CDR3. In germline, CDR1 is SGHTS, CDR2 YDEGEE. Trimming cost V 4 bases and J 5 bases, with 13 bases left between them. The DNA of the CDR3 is TGTGCCAGCAGCCGCGGGCAGGTCAACAATGAGCAGTTCTTC. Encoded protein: CASSRGQVNNEQFF.

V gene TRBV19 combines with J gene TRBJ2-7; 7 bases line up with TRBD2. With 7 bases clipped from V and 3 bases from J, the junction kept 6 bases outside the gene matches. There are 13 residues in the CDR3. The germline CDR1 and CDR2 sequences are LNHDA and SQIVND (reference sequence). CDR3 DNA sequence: TGTGCCAGTAACCCGCGGGAGTTCTACGAGCAGTACTTC. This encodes CASNPREFYEQYF. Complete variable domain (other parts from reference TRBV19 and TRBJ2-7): DGGITQSPKYLFRKEGQNVTLSCEQNLNHDAMYWYRQDPGQGLRLIYYSQIVNDFQKGDIAEGYSVSREKKESFPLTVTSAQKNPTAFYLCASNPREFYEQYFGPGTRLTVT.

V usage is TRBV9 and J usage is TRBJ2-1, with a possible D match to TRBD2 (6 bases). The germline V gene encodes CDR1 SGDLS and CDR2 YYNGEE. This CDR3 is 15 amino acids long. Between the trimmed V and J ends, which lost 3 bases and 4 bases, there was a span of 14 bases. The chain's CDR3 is CASSEEGREYNEQFF. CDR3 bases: TGTGCCAGCAGCGAGGAGGGACGGGAATACAATGAGCAGTTCTTC.

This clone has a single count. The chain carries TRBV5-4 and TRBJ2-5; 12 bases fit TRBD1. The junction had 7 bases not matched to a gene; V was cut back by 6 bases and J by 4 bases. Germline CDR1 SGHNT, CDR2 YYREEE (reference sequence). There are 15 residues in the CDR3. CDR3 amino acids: CASKSGTGGTETQYF. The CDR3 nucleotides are TGTGCCAGCAAGTCCGGGACAGGGGGCACAGAGACCCAGTACTTC.

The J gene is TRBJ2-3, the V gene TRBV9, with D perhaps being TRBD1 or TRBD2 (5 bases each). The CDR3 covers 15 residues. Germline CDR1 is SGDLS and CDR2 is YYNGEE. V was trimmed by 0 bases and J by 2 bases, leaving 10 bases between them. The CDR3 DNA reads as TGTGCCAGCAGCGTAGGGCAGGGACCCACAGATACGCAGTATTTT. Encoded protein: CASSVGQGPTDTQYF.

CDR3 region: CASRGLAGDYEQYF. In DNA form, the CDR3 reads TGTGCCAGCAGGGGACTAGCGGGAGACTACGAGCAGTACTTC. The V gene is TRBV28, the J gene TRBJ2-7; 14 bases align to TRBD2. Germline CDR1 and CDR2: MDHEN and SYDVKM. V gave up 6 bases and J gave up 3 bases; unmatched junction bases: 1. CDR3 size: 14 residues.

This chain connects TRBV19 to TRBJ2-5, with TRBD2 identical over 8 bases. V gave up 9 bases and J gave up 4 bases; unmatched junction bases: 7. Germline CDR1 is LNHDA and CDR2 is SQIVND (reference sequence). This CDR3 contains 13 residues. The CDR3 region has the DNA TGTGCCAGCCAGGCCGGGAGGGGAGAGACCCAGTACTTC. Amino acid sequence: CASQAGRGETQYF.

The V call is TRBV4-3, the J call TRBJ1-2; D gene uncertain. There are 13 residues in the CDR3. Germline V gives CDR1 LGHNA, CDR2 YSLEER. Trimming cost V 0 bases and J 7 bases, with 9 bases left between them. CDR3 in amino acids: CASSQDFDRGYTF. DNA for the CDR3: TGCGCCAGCAGCCAAGATTTTGACCGTGGCTACACCTTC.

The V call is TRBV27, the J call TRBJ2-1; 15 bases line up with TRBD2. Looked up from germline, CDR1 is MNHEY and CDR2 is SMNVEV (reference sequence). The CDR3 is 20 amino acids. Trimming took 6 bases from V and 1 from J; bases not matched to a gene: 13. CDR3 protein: CASSPELGLAGGGSYNEQFF. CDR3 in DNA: TGTGCCAGCAGCCCTGAGTTGGGACTAGCGGGAGGTGGGTCCTACAATGAGCAGTTCTTC.

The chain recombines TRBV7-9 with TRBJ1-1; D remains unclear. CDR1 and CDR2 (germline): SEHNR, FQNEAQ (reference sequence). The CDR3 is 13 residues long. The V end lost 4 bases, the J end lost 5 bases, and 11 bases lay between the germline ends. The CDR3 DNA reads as TGTGCCAGCAGCTCACACGGTGGGACTGAAGCTTTCTTT. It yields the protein CASSSHGGTEAFF.

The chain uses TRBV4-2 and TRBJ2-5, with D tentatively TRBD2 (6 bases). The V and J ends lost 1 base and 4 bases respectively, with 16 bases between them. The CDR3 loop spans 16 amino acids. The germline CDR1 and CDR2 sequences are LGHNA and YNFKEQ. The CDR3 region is CASSQASTGRGETQYF. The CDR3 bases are TGTGCCAGCAGCCAAGCATCCACCGGGAGAGGAGAGACCCAGTACTTC.

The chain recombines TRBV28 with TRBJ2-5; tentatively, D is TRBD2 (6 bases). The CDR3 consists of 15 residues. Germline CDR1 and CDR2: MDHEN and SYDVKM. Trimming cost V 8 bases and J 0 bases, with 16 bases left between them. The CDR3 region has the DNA TGTGCCAGCGGGCGGCTAGCGCCGGACCAAGAGACCCAGTACTTC. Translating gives CASGRLAPDQETQYF.

The CDR3 bases are TGTGCCAGCAGCCGCACCGGGAGGGCCCTTGAGCAGTTCTTC. Translating gives CASSRTGRALEQFF. This chain links TRBV7-6 with TRBJ2-1, with 8 bases fitting TRBD2. From germline, CDR1 is SGHVS and CDR2 FNYEAQ. The CDR3 has 14 amino acids. Unmatched junction bases numbered 9, after V lost 5 bases and J lost 9 bases.

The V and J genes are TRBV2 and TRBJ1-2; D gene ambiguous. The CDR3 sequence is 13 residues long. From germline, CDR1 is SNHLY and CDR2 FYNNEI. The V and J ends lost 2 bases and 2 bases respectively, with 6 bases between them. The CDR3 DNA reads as TGTGCCAGCAGTGAAAGTAGGAACTATGGCTACACCTTC. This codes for CASSESRNYGYTF.

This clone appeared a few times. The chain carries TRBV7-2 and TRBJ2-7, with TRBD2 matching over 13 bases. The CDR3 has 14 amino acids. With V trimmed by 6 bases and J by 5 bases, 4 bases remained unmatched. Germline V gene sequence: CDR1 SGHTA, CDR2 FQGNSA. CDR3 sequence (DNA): TGTGCCAGCAGGCTCGGACTAGCGGGAGACGAGCAGTACTTC. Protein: CASRLGLAGDEQYF.

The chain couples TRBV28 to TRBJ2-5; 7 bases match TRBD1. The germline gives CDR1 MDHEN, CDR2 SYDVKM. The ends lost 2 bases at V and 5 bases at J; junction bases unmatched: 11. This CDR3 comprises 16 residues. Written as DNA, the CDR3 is TGTGCCAGCAGTTTAGGTTCGGCAGGGGGTGGTGAGACCCAGTACTTC. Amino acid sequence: CASSLGSAGGGETQYF.

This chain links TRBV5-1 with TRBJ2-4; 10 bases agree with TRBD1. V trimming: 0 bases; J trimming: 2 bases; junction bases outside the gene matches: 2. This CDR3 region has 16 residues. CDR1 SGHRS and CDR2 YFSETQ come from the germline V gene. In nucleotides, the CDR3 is TGCGCCAGCAGCTTGGGGGACAGGGGTCCCAAAAACATTCAGTACTTC. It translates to CASSLGDRGPKNIQYF. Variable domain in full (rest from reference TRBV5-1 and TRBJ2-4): KAGVTQTPRYLIKTRGQQVTLSCSPISGHRSVSWYQQTPGQGLQFLFEYFSETQRNKGNFPGRFSGRQFSNSRSEMNVSTLELGDSALYLCASSLGDRGPKNIQYFGAGTRLSVL.

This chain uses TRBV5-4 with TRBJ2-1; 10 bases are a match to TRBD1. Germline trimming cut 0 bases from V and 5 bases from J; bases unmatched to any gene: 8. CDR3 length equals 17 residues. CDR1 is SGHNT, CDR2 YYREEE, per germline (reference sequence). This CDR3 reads CASSLGPGQGRDNEQFF. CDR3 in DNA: TGTGCCAGCAGCTTGGGACCGGGACAGGGGAGGGACAATGAGCAGTTCTTC.

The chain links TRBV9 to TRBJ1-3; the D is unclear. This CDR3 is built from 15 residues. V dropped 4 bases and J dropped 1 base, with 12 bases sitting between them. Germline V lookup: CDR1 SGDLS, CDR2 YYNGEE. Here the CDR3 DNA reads TGTGCCAGCAGCCGACATACGGAATCTGGAAACACCATATATTTT. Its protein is CASSRHTESGNTIYF.

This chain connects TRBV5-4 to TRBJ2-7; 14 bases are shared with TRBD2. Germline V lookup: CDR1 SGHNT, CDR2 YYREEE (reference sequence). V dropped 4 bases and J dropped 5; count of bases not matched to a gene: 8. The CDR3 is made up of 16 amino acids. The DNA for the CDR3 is TGTGCCAGCAGCCCAAACCGACTAGCGGGAGGGAACGAGCAGTACTTC. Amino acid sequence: CASSPNRLAGGNEQYF.

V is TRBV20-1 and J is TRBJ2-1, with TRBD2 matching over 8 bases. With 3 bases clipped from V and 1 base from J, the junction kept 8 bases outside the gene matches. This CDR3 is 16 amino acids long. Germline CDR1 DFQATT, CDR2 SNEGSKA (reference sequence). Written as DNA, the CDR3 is TGCAGTGCTAGTCCCTGGGCTAGCGGGTCCTACAATGAGCAGTTCTTC. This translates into CSASPWASGSYNEQFF.

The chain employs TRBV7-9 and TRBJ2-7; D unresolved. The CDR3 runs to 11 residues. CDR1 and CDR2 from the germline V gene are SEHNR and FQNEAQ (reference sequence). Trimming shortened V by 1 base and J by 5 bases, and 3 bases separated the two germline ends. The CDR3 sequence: CASSLEDEQYF. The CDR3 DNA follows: TGTGCCAGCAGCTTAGAGGACGAGCAGTACTTC.

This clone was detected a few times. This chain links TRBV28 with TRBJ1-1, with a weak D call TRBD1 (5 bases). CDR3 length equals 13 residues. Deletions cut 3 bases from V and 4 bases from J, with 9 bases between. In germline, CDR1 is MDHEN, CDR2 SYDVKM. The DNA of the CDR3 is TGTGCCAGCAGTTTTGGGGGTTTCACTGAAGCTTTCTTT. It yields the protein CASSFGGFTEAFF.

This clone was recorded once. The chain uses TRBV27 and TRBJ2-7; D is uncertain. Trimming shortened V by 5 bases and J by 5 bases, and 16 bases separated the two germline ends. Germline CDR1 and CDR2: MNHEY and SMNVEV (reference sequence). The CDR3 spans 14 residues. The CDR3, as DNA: TGTGCCAGCAGTCCGCCGTTCGGTTCCGACGAGCAGTACTTC. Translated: CASSPPFGSDEQYF.

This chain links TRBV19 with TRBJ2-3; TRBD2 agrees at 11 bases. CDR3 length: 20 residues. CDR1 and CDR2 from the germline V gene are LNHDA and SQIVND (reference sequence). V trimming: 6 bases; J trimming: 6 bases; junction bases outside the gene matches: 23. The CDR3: CASRPYRDIGLLAGGDTQYF. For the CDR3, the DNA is TGTGCCAGTAGACCTTACCGGGACATCGGGTTGCTAGCGGGAGGTGATACGCAGTATTTT.

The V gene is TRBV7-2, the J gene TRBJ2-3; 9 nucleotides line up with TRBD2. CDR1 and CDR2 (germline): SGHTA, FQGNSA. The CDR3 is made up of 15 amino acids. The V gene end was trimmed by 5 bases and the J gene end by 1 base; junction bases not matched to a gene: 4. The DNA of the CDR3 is TGTGCCAGCAGCACCCGACTAGCGGGCACAGATACGCAGTATTTT. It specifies CASSTRLAGTDTQYF.